The rows below give T cell receptor beta chains drawn from one sample of a study of T cell responses to AZD1222 COVID-19 vaccine. Produced via immunoSEQ multiplex PCR; TCRdb's table is partial and in-frame only. In the table there are 150,000 to 200,000 clones, 88% of which are singletons. The material sequenced was peripheral blood, taken 28 days after the second AZD1222 dose. These receptors all come from an adult who received the AZD1222 COVID-19 vaccine. CDR3s include the opening cysteine and the closing phenylalanine or tryptophan. D genes are given only for firm matches. Clone size appears in some rows only: once, few, many, or a class for an expanded clone.

v_call	clone_size	j_call	d_call	cdr3_aa	cdr3_nt
TRBV19	-	TRBJ1-6	TRBD1	CASSRGQGSSSPLHF	TGTGCCAGTAGCCGGGGACAGGGCTCTAGTTCACCCCTCCACTTT
TRBV19	once	TRBJ1-5	-	CASSINSGAYSNQPQHF	TGTGCCAGTAGTATTAATTCGGGCGCCTATAGCAATCAGCCCCAGCATTTT
TRBV5-5	-	TRBJ2-1	-	CASSLVGEQFF	TGTGCCAGCAGCTTAGTGGGTGAGCAGTTCTTC
TRBV19	once	TRBJ1-2	-	CASSIPGRPANYGYTF	TGTGCCAGTAGTATCCCCGGACGGCCAGCTAACTATGGCTACACCTTC
TRBV27	-	TRBJ2-1	TRBD2	CASSLLAGRHNEQFF	TGTGCCAGCAGTCTACTAGCGGGGAGGCACAATGAGCAGTTCTTC
TRBV28	-	TRBJ2-3	TRBD1	CASSFPGGGTDTQYF	TGTGCCAGCAGTTTCCCAGGGGGCGGCACAGATACGCAGTATTTT
TRBV5-6	-	TRBJ2-3	TRBD1	CASSWGQATDTQYF	TGTGCCAGCAGCTGGGGACAGGCCACAGATACGCAGTATTTT
TRBV4-2	-	TRBJ1-4	-	CASSLYRDTNEKLFF	TGTGCCAGCAGCCTGTACCGGGACACCAATGAAAAACTGTTTTTT
TRBV5-1	-	TRBJ1-1	-	CASSLRTGTVMNTEAFF	TGCGCCAGCAGCTTGAGAACCGGGACGGTTATGAACACTGAAGCTTTCTTT
TRBV27	-	TRBJ2-3	TRBD2	CASSLSGPRGVDTQYF	TGTGCCAGCAGTTTATCTGGGCCTCGGGGGGTAGATACGCAGTATTTT
TRBV7-3	-	TRBJ2-5	-	CASSPGLGVETQYF	TGTGCCAGCAGCCCGGGACTGGGGGTCGAGACCCAGTACTTC
TRBV3-1/TRBV3-2	-	TRBJ2-1	TRBD1	CASSHAGTGGFNEQFF	TGTGCCAGCAGCCATGCCGGGACAGGGGGCTTTAATGAGCAGTTCTTC
TRBV6-5	-	TRBJ1-2	-	CASSYSGGGKAYGYTF	TGTGCCAGCAGTTACTCCGGGGGAGGAAAGGCCTATGGCTACACCTTC
TRBV5-4	-	TRBJ2-3	-	CASSFPLGRGGTDTQYF	TGTGCCAGCAGCTTTCCTCTTGGTAGGGGAGGTACAGATACGCAGTATTTT
TRBV2	-	TRBJ1-4	-	CASSEMSGRNEKLFF	TGTGCCAGCAGTGAAATGTCCGGGAGGAATGAAAAACTGTTTTTT
TRBV3-1/TRBV3-2	-	TRBJ1-2	TRBD1	CASSPTGGANYGYTF	TGTGCCAGCAGCCCTACAGGGGGCGCGAACTATGGCTACACCTTC
TRBV19	-	TRBJ2-5	TRBD1	CASSTGQHGTQYF	TGTGCCAGTAGTACGGGACAGCACGGGACCCAGTACTTC
TRBV4-1	-	TRBJ1-1	-	CASRTGTTAFF	TGCGCCAGCAGGACCGGGACAACCGCTTTCTTT
TRBV7-6	-	TRBJ2-2	TRBD2	CASSLGTSGGPRIGELFF	TGTGCCAGCAGCTTAGGGACTAGCGGGGGCCCCCGGATCGGGGAGCTGTTTTTT
TRBV7-2	-	TRBJ1-2	-	CASSRLGGSNYGYTF	TGTGCCAGCAGCCGCCTCGGGGGGTCGAACTATGGCTACACCTTC
TRBV5-1	-	TRBJ2-1	-	CASSLEVGEQFF	TGCGCCAGCAGCTTAGAAGTGGGTGAGCAGTTCTTC
TRBV3-1/TRBV3-2	-	TRBJ2-7	-	CASSRRQAYEQYF	TGTGCCAGCAGCCGAAGACAGGCCTACGAGCAGTACTTC
TRBV13	-	TRBJ2-7	-	CASSPQRGPTYEQYF	TGTGCCAGCAGCCCCCAACGGGGGCCAACCTACGAGCAGTACTTC
TRBV6-2/TRBV6-3	-	TRBJ2-7	TRBD1	CASSPLPGQGYEQYF	TGTGCCAGCAGTCCGTTACCGGGACAGGGGTACGAGCAGTACTTC
TRBV5-5	once	TRBJ2-7	TRBD2	CASSGGLADSYEQYF	TGTGCCAGCAGCGGGGGACTAGCGGATTCCTACGAGCAGTACTTC
TRBV14	-	TRBJ1-1	-	CASSQGGGGTEAFF	TGTGCCAGCAGCCAAGGAGGGGGAGGCACTGAAGCTTTCTTT
TRBV2	-	TRBJ2-6	-	CASSETLSLSGANVLTF	TGTGCCAGCAGTGAGACCTTGTCCTTATCTGGGGCCAACGTCCTGACTTTC
TRBV7-6	-	TRBJ2-2	-	CASRRLGGELFF	TGTGCCAGCAGGCGGCTCGGCGGGGAGCTGTTTTTT
TRBV24-1	-	TRBJ2-2	-	CATSDDANTGELFF	TGTGCCACCAGTGATGATGCGAACACCGGGGAGCTGTTTTTT
TRBV7-9	-	TRBJ2-7	TRBD1	CASSRRTGLGDEQYF	TGTGCCAGCAGCCGACGGACAGGGCTCGGTGACGAGCAGTACTTC
TRBV29-1	-	TRBJ1-2	-	CSVETRRYGYTF	TGCAGCGTTGAAACGCGGCGCTATGGCTACACCTTC
TRBV4-3	-	TRBJ1-5	-	CASSQDLPGYQPQHF	TGCGCCAGCAGCCAAGATCTCCCAGGGTACCAGCCCCAGCATTTT
TRBV6-5	-	TRBJ1-2	-	CASSYSHASGYTF	TGTGCCAGCAGTTACTCGCACGCTAGTGGCTACACCTTC
TRBV6-5	-	TRBJ1-5	-	CASSPTGSGNQPQHF	TGTGCCAGCAGCCCGACAGGTAGTGGCAATCAGCCCCAGCATTTT
TRBV24-1	-	TRBJ2-1	TRBD2	CATTSGGGSYNEQFF	TGTGCCACCACGAGCGGGGGGGGCTCCTACAATGAGCAGTTCTTC
TRBV5-6	-	TRBJ1-2	-	CASSSVYGYTF	TGTGCCAGCAGCTCCGTCTATGGCTACACCTTC
TRBV3-1/TRBV3-2	-	TRBJ2-1	TRBD2	CASSQRLAGRSSYNEQFF	TGTGCCAGCAGCCAAAGACTAGCGGGGCGGAGCTCCTACAATGAGCAGTTCTTC
TRBV6-4	-	TRBJ2-1	-	CASSESQGTNEQFF	TGTGCCAGCAGTGAGTCGCAGGGCACCAATGAGCAGTTCTTC
TRBV6-2/TRBV6-3	-	TRBJ2-2	TRBD1	CASSPTGLNTGELFF	TGTGCCAGCAGCCCGACAGGGCTGAACACCGGGGAGCTGTTTTTT
TRBV5-1	-	TRBJ1-4	TRBD1	CASSPRDRGGAPTNEKLFF	TGCGCCAGCAGCCCCCGAGACAGGGGAGGAGCGCCAACTAATGAAAAACTGTTTTTT
TRBV7-2	-	TRBJ1-4	-	CASSLDGATNEKLFF	TGTGCCAGCAGCTTAGACGGGGCAACTAATGAAAAACTGTTTTTT
TRBV6-4	few	TRBJ1-2	TRBD1	CASSFGQGNGYTF	TGTGCCAGCAGCTTCGGACAGGGAAACGGCTACACCTTC